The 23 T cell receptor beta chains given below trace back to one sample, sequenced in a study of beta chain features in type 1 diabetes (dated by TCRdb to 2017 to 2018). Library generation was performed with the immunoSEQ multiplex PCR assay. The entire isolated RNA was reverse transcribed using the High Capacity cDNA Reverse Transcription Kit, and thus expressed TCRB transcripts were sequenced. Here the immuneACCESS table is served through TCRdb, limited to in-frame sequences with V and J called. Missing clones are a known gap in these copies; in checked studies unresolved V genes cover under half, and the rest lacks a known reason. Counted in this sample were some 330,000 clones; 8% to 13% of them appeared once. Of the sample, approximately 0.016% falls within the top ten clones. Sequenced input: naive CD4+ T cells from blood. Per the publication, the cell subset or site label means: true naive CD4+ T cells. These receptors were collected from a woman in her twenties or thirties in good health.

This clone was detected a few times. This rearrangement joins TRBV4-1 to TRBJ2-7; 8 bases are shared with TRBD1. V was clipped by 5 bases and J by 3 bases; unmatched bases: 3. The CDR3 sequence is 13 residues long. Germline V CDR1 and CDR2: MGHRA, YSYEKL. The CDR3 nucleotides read TGCGCCAGCAGCTTTACAGGGGGCTACGAGCAGTACTTC. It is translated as CASSFTGGYEQYF.

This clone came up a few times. The CDR3 sequence: CASSFLGQGTYEQYF. Here the CDR3 DNA reads TGTGCCAGCAGCTTTCTGGGACAGGGAACCTACGAGCAGTACTTC. The chain uses TRBV11-2 and TRBJ2-7, with 9 nucleotides matching TRBD1. V was clipped by 3 bases and J by 2 bases; unmatched bases: 5. The CDR3 runs to 15 residues. Germline CDR1 is SGHAT and CDR2 is FQNNGV.

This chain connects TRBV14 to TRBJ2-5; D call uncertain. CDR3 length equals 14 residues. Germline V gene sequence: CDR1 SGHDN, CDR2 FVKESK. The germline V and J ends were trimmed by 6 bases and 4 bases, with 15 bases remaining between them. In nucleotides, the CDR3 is TGTGCCAGCAGTCACCTCCTGATGGCAGAGACCCAGTACTTC. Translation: CASSHLLMAETQYF.

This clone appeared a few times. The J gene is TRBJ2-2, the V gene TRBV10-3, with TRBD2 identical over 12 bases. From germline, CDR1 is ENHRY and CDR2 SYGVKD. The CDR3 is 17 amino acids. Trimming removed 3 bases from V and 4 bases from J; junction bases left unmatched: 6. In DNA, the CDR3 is TGTGCCATCAGTGACCTCCGGACTAGCGGGACCACCGGGGAGCTGTTTTTT. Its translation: CAISDLRTSGTTGELFF.

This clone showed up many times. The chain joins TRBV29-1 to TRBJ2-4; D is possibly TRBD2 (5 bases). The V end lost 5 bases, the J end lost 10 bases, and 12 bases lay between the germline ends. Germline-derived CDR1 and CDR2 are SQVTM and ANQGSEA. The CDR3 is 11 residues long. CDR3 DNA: TGCAGCGTTCGCCGGGGTGGTATTCAGTACTTC. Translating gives CSVRRGGIQYF.

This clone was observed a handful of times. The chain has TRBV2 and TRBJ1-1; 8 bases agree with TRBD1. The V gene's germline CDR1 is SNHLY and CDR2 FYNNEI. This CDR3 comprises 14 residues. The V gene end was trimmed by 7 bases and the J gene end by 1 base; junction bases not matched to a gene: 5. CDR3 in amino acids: CASKNQGANTEAFF. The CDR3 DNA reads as TGTGCCAGCAAAAACCAGGGGGCGAACACTGAAGCTTTCTTT.

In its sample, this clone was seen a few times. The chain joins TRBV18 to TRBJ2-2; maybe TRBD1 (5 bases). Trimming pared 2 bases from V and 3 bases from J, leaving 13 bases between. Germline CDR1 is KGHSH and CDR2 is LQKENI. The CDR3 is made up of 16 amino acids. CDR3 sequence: CASSPLQAPDTGELFF. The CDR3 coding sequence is TGTGCCAGCTCACCATTACAGGCTCCAGACACCGGGGAGCTGTTTTTT.

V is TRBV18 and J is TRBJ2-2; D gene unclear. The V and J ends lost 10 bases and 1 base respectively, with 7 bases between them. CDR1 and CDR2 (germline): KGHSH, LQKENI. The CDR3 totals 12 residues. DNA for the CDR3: TGTGCCATGGGCCTGAACACCGGGGAGCTGTTTTTT. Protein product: CAMGLNTGELFF.

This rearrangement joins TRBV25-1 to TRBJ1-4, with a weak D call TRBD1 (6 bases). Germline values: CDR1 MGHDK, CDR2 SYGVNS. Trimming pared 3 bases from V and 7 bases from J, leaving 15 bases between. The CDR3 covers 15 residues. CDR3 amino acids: CASSEVSGEGEKLFF. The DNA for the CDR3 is TGTGCCAGCAGTGAGGTGTCAGGGGAGGGTGAAAAACTGTTTTTT.

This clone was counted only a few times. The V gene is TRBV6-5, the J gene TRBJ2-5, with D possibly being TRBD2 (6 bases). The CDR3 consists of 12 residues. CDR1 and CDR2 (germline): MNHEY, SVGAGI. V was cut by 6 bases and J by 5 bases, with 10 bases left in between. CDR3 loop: CASRGGGETQYF. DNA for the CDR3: TGTGCCAGCAGGGGTGGAGGGGAGACCCAGTACTTC.

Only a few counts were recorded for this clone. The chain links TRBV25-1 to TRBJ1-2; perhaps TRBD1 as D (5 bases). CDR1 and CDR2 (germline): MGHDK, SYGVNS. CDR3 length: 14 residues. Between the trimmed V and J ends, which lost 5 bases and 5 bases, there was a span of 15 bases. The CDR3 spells CASSTSKGPYGYTF. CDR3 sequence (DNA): TGTGCCAGCAGTACATCGAAGGGGCCGTATGGCTACACCTTC.

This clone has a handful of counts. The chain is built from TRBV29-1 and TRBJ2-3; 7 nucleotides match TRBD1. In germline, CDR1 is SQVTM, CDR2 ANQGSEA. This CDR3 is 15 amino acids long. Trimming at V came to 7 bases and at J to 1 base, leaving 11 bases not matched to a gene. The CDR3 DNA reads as TGCAGCGCTGGCCCTCGTACAGGGGGCACAGATACGCAGTATTTT. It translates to CSAGPRTGGTDTQYF.

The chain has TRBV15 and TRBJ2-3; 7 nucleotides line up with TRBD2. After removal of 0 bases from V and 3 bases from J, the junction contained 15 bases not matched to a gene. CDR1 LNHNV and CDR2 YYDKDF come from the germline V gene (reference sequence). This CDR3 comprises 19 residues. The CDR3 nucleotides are TGTGCCACCAGCAGAGATACCCGCCGGGGCGGGAGAGGGACAGATACGCAGTATTTT. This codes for CATSRDTRRGGRGTDTQYF.

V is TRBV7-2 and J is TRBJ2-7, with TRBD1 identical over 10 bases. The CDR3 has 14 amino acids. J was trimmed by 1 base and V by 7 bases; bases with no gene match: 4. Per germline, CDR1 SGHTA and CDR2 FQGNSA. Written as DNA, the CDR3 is TGTGCCAGCACGACAGGGGGCGCTTCCTACGAGCAGTACTTC. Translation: CASTTGGASYEQYF.

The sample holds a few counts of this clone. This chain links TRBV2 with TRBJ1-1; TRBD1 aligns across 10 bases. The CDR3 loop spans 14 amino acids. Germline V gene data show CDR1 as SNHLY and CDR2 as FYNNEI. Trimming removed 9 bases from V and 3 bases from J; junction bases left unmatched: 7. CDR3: CASVRDRGDTEAFF. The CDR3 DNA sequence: TGTGCCAGTGTCCGGGACAGGGGAGACACTGAAGCTTTCTTT.

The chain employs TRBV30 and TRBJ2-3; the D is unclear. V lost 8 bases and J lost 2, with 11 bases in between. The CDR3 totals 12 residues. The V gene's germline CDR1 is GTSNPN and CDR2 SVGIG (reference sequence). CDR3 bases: TGTGCCCTTACCCGAGACACAGATACGCAGTATTTT. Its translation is CALTRDTDTQYF.

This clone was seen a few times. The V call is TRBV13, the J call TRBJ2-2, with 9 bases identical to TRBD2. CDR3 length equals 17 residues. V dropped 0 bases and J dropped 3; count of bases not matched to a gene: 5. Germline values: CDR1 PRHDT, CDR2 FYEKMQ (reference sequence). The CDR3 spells CASSLGPASGDTGELFF. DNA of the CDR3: TGTGCCAGCAGCTTAGGCCCCGCTAGCGGGGACACCGGGGAGCTGTTTTTT.

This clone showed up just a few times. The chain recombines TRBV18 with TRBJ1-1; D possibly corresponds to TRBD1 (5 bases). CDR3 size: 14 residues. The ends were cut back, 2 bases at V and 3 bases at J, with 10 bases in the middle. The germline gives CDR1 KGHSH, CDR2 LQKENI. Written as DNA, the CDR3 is TGTGCCAGCTCACCAGACCAGGGTTACACTGAAGCTTTCTTT. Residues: CASSPDQGYTEAFF.

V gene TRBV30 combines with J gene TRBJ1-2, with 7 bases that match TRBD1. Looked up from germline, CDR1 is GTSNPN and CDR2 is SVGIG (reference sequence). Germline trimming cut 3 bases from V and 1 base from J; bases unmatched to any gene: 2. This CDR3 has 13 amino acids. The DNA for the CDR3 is TGTGCCTGGAGGGGACAGCTTAACTATGGCTACACCTTC. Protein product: CAWRGQLNYGYTF.

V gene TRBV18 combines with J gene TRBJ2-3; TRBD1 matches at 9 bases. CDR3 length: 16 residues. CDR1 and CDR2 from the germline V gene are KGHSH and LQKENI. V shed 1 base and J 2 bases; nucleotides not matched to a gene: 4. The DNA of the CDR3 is TGTGCCAGCTCACCACAGCGGGACAGGGCCACAGATACGCAGTATTTT. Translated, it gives CASSPQRDRATDTQYF.

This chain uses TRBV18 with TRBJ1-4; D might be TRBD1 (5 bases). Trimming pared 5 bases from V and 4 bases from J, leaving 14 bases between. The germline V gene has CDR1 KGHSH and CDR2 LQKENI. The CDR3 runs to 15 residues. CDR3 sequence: CASSKSGLINEKLFF. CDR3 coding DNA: TGTGCCAGCTCAAAGTCGGGACTGATTAATGAAAAACTGTTTTTT.

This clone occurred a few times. The CDR3 spells CASSRSGLAGDGDIQYF. The CDR3 DNA reads TGTGCCAGCAGCAGATCCGGACTAGCGGGAGACGGAGACATTCAGTACTTC. The chain uses TRBV7-3 and TRBJ2-4, with 13 bases fitting TRBD2. The germline V gene has CDR1 SGHTA and CDR2 FQGTGA. CDR3 length: 17 amino acids. Trimming removed 5 bases from V and 8 bases from J; junction bases left unmatched: 12. Complete variable domain (other parts from reference TRBV7-3 and TRBJ2-4): GAGVSQTPSNKVTEKGKYVELRCDPISGHTALYWYRQSLGQGPEFLIYFQGTGAADDSGLPNDRFFAVRPEGSVSTLKIQRTERGDSAVYLCASSRSGLAGDGDIQYFGAGTRLSVL.

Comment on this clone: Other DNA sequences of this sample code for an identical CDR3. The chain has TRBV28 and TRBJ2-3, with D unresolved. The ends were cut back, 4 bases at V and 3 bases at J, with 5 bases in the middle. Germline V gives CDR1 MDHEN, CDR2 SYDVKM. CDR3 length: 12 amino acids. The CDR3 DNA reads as TGTGCCAGCAGTTCAGTTACAGATACGCAGTATTTT. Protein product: CASSSVTDTQYF.